This TCR beta chain appears in the sequencing data of a study of blood T cell repertoires in COVID-19. At the level of the study: Samples of COVID-19 (acute and convalescent) were obtained from the United States, Italy and Spain. Nucleic acid was either cDNA or gDNA, and it came from T cells, B-cell-depleted T cells, or PBMCs.

How the authors handled the data: By means of reference gene primer amplification, nucleated cell counts were estimated. The protocol was immunoSEQ multiplex PCR, while the TCRdb copy is restricted to in-frame clones and leaves out a portion. That table is the source of V, J and clone size, and D and trimming were worked out from the DNA. The table includes some 76,000 clones, about four fifths detected once. Sample: peripheral blood. The sequence derives from a man aged 45-65 years with acute or convalescent COVID-19.

The CDR3 DNA reads as TGTGCCAGCAGCAAAGGCAGGGGATCCTCCTACGAGCAGTACTTC. Translating it yields CASSKGRGSSYEQYF. The rearrangement joins TRBV21-1 to TRBJ2-7; TRBD1, the D gene given by the table, was not confirmed from the DNA. TRBV21-1 is marked as a pseudogene. This CDR3 spans 15 amino acids.